The 4 T cell receptor beta chains in this list originate from one sample, sequenced in a study of identical twins. One entry per CDR3 protein, called by TCRdb with MiXCR from the 5' RACE reads. The sample lists hundreds of thousands of distinct CDR3 sequences; less than 9.5% were seen once. Sequenced sample: memory (CD45RO+) T cells sorted from blood. These receptors all stem from a woman aged 18-30 years in good health.

Here the CDR3 DNA reads TGTGCCAGCAGCCTGGGACAGGCCTTTCAAGAGACCCAGTACTTC. This encodes CASSLGQAFQETQYF. The rearrangement joins TRBV11-3 to TRBJ2-5; 8 bases agree with TRBD1. CDR3 length: 15 amino acids. Germline V CDR1 and CDR2: SGHNT, YENEEA. The V and J ends lost 5 bases and 2 bases, in that order; junction bases with no gene match: 7.

This clonotype has only a few counts. V usage is TRBV18 and J usage is TRBJ2-3, with 8 bases that match TRBD2. The CDR3 contains 16 residues. Germline V lookup: CDR1 KGHSH, CDR2 LQKENI. Germline trimming cut 3 bases from V and 6 bases from J; bases unmatched to any gene: 11. DNA of the CDR3: TGTGCCAGCTCACCGATGGGACTAGGGGACCGGGATACGCAGTATTTT. Its protein is CASSPMGLGDRDTQYF.

Notes on this clonotype: One end of the junction varies from germline; a read error may be responsible. The V gene is TRBV7-7, the J gene TRBJ2-5, with 10 bases lining up with TRBD2. This CDR3 is built from 14 residues. Germline CDR1 reads SSHAT; CDR2 reads FNYEAQ (reference sequence). The CDR3 sequence is CASSSGTSVETQYF. The CDR3 DNA reads TGTGCTAGCAGCTCCGGGACTAGCGTAGAGACCCAGTACTTC.

Regarding this clonotype: A much larger clone lies a single base off, so this may be a read error. The rearrangement links TRBV4-1 to TRBJ2-7; a possible D gene is TRBD1 (6 bases). The length of the CDR3 is 14 residues. Trimming pared 4 bases from V and 2 bases from J, leaving 12 bases between. Germline loops: CDR1 MGHRA, CDR2 YSYEKL. The CDR3 loop is CASSPGQPPYEQYF. In DNA form, the CDR3 reads TGCGCCAGCAGCCCAGGACAGCCACCCTACGAGCAGTACTTC.